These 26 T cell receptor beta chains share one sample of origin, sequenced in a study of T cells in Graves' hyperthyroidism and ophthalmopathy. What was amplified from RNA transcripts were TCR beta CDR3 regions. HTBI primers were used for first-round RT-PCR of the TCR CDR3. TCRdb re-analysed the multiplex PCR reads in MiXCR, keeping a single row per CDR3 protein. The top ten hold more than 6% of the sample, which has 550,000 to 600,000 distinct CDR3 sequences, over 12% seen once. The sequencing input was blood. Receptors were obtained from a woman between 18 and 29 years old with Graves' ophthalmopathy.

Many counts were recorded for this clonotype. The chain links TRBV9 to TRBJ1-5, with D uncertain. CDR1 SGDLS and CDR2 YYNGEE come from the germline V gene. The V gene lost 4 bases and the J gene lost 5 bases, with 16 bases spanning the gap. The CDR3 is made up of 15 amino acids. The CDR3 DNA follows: TGTGCCAGCAGCCCCTCCGGTGGGCCATATCAGCCCCAGCATTTT. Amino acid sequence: CASSPSGGPYQPQHF.

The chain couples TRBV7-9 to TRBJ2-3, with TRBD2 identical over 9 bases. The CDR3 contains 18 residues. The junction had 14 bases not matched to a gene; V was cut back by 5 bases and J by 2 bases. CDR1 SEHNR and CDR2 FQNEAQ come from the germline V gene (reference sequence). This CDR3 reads CASSPSRLAVGLTDTQYF. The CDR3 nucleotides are TGTGCCAGCAGCCCCTCCCGACTAGCGGTAGGCCTCACAGATACGCAGTATTTT.

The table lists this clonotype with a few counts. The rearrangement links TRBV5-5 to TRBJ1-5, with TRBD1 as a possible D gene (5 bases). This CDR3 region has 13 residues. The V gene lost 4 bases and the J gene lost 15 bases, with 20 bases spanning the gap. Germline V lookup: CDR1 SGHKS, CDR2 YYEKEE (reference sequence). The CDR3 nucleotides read TGTGCCAGCAGCCAAGATCCTGACAGCTCCCCGCATTTT. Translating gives CASSQDPDSSPHF.

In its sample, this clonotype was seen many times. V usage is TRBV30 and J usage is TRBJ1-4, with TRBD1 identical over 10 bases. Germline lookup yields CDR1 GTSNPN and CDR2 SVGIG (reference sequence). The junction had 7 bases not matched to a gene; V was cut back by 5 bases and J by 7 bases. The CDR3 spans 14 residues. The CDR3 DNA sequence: TGTGCCTGGGACGGTAGGACAGGGGGTGAAAAACTGTTTTTT. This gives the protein CAWDGRTGGEKLFF.

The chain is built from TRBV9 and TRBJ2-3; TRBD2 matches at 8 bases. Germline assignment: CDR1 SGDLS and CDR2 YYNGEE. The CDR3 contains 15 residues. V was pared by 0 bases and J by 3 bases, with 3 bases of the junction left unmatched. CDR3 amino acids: CASSVGGRFTDTQYF. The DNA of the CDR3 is TGTGCCAGCAGCGTAGGCGGGAGGTTTACAGATACGCAGTATTTT.

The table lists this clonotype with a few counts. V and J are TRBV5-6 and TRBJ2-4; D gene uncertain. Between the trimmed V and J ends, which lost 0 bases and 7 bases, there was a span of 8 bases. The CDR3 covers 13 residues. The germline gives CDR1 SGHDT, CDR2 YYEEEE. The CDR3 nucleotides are TGTGCCAGCAGCTTGGACCTCGGGAACATTCAGTACTTC. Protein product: CASSLDLGNIQYF.

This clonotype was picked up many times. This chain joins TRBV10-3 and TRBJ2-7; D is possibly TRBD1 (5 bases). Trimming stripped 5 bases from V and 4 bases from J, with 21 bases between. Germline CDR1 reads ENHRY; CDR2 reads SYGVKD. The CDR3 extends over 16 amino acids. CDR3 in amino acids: CAISRQTANSPYEQYF. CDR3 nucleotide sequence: TGTGCCATCAGTCGGCAGACAGCGAACTCACCTTACGAGCAGTACTTC.

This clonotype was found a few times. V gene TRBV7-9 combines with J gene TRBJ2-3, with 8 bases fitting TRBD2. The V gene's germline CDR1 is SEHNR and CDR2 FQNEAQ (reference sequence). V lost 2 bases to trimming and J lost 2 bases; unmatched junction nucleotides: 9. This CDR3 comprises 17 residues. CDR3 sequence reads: CASSLPAGGPVTDTQYF. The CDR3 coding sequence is TGTGCCAGCAGCTTACCCGCGGGAGGCCCGGTCACAGATACGCAGTATTTT.

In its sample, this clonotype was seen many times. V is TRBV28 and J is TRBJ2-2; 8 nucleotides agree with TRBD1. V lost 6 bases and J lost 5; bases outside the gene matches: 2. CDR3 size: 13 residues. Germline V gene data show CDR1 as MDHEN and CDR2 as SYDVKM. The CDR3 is CASRNRGTGELFF. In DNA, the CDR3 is TGTGCCAGCAGGAACAGGGGGACCGGGGAGCTGTTTTTT.

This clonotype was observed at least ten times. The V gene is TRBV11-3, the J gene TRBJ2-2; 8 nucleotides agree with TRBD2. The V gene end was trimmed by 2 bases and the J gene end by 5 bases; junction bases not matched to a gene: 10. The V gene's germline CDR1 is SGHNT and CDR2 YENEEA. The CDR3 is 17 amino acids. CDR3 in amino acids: CASSLFGLSGSTGELFF. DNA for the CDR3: TGTGCCAGCAGCTTATTCGGCCTAAGCGGGAGTACCGGGGAGCTGTTTTTT.

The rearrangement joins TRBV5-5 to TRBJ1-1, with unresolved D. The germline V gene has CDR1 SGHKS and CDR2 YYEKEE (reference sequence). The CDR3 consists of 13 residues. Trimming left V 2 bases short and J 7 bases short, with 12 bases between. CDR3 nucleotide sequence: TGTGCCAGCAGCTTTGTGGCACCGTGTGAAGCTTTCTTT. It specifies CASSFVAPCEAFF.

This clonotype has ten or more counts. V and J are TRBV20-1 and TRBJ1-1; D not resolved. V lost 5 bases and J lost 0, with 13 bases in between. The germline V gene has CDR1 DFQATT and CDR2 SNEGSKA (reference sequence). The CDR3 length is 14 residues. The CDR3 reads CSAFRDNMNTEAFF. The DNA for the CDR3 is TGCAGTGCTTTCCGAGACAACATGAACACTGAAGCTTTCTTT.

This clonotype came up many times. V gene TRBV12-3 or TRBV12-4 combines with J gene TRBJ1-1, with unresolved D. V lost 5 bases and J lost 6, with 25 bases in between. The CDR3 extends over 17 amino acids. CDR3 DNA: TGTGCCAGCAGTATAAGGCCCCGTCTCTACATGTCCCCTGAAGCTTTCTTT. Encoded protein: CASSIRPRLYMSPEAFF.

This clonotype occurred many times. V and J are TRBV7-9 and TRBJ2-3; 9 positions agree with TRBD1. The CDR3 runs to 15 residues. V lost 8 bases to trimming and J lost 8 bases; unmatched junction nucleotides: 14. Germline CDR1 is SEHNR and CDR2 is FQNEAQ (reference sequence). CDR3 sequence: CASEIVGQGDGTQYF. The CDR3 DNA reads TGTGCCAGCGAAATCGTGGGACAGGGTGATGGTACGCAGTATTTT.

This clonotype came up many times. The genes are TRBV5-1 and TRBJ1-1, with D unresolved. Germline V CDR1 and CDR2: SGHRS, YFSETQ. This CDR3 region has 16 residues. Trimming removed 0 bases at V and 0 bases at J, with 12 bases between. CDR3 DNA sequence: TGCGCCAGCAGCTTGGGCTCATTGGGAGTGAACACTGAAGCTTTCTTT. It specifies CASSLGSLGVNTEAFF.

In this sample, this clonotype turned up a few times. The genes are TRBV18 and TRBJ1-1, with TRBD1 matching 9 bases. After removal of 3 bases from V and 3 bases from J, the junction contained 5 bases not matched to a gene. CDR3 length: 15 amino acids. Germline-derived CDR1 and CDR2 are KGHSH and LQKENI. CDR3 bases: TGTGCCAGCTCACCGGGACAGGGAATGGACACTGAAGCTTTCTTT. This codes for CASSPGQGMDTEAFF.

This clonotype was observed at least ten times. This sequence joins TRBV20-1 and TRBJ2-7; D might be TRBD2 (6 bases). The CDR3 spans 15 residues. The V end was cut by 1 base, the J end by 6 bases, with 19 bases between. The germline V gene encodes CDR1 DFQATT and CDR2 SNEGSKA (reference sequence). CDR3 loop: CSARVGASVLSEQYF. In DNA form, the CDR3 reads TGCAGTGCTAGAGTAGGGGCTAGCGTTCTCTCCGAGCAGTACTTC.

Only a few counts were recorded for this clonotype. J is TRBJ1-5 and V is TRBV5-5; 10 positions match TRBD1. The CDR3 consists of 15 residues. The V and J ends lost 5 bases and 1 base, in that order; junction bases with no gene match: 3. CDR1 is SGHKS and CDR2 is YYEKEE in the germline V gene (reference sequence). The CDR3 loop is CASREGQGSNQPQHF. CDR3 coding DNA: TGTGCCAGCAGGGAGGGACAGGGGAGCAATCAGCCCCAGCATTTT.

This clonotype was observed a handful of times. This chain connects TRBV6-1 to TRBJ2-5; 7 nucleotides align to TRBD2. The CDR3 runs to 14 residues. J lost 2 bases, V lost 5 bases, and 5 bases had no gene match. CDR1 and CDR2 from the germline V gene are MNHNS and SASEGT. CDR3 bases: TGTGCCAGCAGTCCTGGGGGGGGGCAAGAGACCCAGTACTTC. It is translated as CASSPGGGQETQYF.

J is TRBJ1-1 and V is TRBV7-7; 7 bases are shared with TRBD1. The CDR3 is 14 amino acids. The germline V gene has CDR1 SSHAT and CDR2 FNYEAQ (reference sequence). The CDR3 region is CAVGAGGGQTEAFF. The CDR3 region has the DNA TGTGCTGTGGGCGCAGGGGGAGGACAAACTGAAGCTTTCTTT.

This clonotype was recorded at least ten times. This CDR3 is CASSPGAAAWREQYF. Written as DNA, the CDR3 is TGTGCCAGCAGTCCGGGGGCAGCGGCTTGGAGGGAGCAGTACTTC. V usage is TRBV12-3 or TRBV12-4 and J usage is TRBJ2-7, with D perhaps assigned TRBD1 or TRBD2 (6 bases each). Trimming removed 5 bases at V and 7 bases at J, with 21 bases between. This CDR3 spans 15 amino acids.

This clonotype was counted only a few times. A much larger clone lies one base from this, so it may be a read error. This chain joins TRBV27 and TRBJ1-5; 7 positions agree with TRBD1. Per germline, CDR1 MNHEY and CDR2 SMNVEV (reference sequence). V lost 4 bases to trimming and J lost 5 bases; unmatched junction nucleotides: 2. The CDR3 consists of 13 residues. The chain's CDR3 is CASSWDSDQPQHF. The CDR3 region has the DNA TGTGCCAGCAGTTGGGACAGCGATCAGCCCCAGCATTTT.

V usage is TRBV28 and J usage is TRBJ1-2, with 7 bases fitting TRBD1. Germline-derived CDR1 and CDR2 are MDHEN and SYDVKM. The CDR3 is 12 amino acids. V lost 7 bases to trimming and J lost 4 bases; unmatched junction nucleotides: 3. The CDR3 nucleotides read TGTGCCAGCATGGGGACAGCCTATGGCTACACCTTC. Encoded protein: CASMGTAYGYTF.

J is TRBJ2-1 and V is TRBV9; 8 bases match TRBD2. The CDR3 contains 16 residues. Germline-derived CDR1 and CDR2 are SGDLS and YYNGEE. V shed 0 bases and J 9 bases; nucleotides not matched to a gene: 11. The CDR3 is CASSVAGGPLLGEQFF. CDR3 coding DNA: TGTGCCAGCAGCGTAGCGGGAGGGCCCCTTTTGGGTGAGCAGTTCTTC.

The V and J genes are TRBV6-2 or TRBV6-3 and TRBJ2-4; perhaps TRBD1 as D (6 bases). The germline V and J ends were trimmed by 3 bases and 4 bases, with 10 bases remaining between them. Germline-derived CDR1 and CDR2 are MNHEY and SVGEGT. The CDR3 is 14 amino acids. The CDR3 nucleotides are TGTGCCAGCAGTTATACAGGGCCGAAAAACATTCAGTACTTC. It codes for CASSYTGPKNIQYF.

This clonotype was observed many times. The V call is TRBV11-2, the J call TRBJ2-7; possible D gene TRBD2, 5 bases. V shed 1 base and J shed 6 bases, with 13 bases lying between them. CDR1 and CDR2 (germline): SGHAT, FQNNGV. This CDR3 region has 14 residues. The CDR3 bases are TGTGCCAGCAGCTTAGGTAGCGCCAGCCTCGAGCAGTACTTC. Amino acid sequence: CASSLGSASLEQYF.